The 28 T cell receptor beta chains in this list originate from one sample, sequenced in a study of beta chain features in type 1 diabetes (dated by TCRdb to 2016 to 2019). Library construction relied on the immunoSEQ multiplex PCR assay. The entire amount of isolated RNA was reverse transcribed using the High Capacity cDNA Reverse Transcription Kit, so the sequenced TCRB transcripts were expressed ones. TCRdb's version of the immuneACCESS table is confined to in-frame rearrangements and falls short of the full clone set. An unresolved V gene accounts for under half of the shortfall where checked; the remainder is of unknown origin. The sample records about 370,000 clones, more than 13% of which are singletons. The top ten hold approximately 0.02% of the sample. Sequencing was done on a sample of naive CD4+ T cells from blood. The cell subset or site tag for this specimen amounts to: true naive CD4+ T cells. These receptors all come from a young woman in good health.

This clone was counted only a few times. The CDR3 DNA reads TGTGCCAGCAGTCCAGAGGGAAAATCCTACGAGCAGTACTTC. It is translated as CASSPEGKSYEQYF. The chain combines TRBV25-1 with TRBJ2-7, with TRBD2 as a possible D gene (5 bases). The CDR3 covers 14 residues. V was pared by 5 bases and J by 1 base, with 12 bases between. The germline V gene encodes CDR1 MGHDK and CDR2 SYGVNS.

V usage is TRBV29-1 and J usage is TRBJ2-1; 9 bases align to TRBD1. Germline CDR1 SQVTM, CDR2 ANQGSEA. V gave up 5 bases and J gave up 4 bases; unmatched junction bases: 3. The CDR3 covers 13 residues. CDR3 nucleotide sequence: TGCAGCGTTAAGACAGGGGGATACAATGAGCAGTTCTTC. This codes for CSVKTGGYNEQFF.

Here the CDR3 reads CASSQESSSTDTQYF. The CDR3 coding sequence is TGCGCCAGCAGCCAAGAGTCCAGTAGCACAGATACGCAGTATTTT. The rearrangement joins TRBV4-3 to TRBJ2-3; no clear D. The CDR3 totals 15 residues. Germline-derived CDR1 and CDR2 are LGHNA and YSLEER. The V end lost 0 bases, the J end lost 0 bases, and 7 bases lay between the germline ends.

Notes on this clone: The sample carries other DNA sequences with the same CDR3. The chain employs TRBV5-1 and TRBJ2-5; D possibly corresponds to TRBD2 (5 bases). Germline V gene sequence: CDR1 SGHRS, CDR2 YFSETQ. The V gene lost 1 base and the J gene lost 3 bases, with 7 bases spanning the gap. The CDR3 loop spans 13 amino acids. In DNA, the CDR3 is TGCGCCAGCAGCTTGAGCGGAGAAGAGACCCAGTACTTC. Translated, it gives CASSLSGEETQYF. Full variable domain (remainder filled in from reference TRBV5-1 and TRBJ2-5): KAGVTQTPRYLIKTRGQQVTLSCSPISGHRSVSWYQQTPGQGLQFLFEYFSETQRNKGNFPGRFSGRQFSNSRSEMNVSTLELGDSALYLCASSLSGEETQYFGPGTRLLVL.

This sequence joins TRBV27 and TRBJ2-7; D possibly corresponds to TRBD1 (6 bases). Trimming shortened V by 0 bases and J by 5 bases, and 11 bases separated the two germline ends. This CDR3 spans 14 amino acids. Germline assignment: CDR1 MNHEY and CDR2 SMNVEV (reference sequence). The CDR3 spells CASSLSQGADEQYF. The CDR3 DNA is TGTGCCAGCAGTTTATCACAGGGTGCCGACGAGCAGTACTTC.

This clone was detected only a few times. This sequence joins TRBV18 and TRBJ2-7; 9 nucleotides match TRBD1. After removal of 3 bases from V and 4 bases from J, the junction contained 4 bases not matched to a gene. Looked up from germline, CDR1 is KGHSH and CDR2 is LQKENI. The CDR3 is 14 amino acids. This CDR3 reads CASSPGTGQYEQYF. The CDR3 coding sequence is TGTGCCAGCTCACCGGGGACAGGGCAATACGAGCAGTACTTC. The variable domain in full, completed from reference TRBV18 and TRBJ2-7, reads NAGVMQNPRHLVRRRGQEARLRCSPMKGHSHVYWYRQLPEEGLKFMVYLQKENIIDESGMPKERFSAEFPKEGPSILRIQQVVRGDSAAYFCASSPGTGQYEQYFGPGTRLTVT.

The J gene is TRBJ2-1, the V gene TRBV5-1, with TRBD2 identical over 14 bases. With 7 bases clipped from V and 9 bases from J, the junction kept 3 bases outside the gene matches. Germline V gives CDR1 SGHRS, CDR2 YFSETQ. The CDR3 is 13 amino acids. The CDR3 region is CASGTSGSGEQFF. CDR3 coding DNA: TGCGCCAGCGGGACTAGCGGGAGTGGTGAGCAGTTCTTC.

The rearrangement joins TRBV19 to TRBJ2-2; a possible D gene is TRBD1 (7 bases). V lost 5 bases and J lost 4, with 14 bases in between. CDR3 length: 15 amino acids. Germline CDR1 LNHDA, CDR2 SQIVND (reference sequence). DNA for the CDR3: TGTGCCAGTAGTGGCGGGACAGTTCTCACCGGGGAGCTGTTTTTT. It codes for CASSGGTVLTGELFF.

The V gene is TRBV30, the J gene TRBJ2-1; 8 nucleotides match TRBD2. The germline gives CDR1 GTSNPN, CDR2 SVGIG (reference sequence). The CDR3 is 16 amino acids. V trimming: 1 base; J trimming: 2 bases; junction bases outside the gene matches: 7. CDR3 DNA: TGTGCCTGGAGTGAGGCAAGCGGGAGTCCCTACAATGAGCAGTTCTTC. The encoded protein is CAWSEASGSPYNEQFF.

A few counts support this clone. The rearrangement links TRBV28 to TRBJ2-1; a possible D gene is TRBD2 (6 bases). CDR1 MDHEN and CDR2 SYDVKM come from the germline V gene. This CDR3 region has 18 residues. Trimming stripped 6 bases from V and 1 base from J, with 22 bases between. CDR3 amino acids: CASRAMTGTLRSYNEQFF. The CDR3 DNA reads TGTGCCAGCAGAGCCATGACTGGGACTCTTCGTTCCTACAATGAGCAGTTCTTC.

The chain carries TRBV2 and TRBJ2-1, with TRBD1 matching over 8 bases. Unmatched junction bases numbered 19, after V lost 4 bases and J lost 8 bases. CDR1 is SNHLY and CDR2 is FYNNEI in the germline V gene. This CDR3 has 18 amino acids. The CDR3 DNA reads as TGTGCCAGCAGTGTCTACAGGGGGTCCCTCCTCGTAGAGCATGAGCAGTTCTTC. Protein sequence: CASSVYRGSLLVEHEQFF.

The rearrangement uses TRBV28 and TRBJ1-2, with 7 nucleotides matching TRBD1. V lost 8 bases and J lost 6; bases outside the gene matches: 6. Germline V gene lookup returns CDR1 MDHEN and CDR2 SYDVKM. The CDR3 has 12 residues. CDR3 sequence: CASSRDRNGYTF. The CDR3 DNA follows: TGTGCCAGCTCCCGGGACAGAAATGGCTACACCTTC.

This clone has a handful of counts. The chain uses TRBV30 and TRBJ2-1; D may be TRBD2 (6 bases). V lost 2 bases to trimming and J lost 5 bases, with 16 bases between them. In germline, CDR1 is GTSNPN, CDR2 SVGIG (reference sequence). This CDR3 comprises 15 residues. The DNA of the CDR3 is TGTGCCTGGAGTCGAGGTCTAGCGTTGGACAATGAGCAGTTCTTC. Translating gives CAWSRGLALDNEQFF.

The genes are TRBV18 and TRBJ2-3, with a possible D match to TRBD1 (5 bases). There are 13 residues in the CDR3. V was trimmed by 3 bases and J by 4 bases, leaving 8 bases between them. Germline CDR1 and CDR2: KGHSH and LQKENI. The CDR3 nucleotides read TGTGCCAGCTCACCGTCGACAGCAGATACGCAGTATTTT. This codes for CASSPSTADTQYF.

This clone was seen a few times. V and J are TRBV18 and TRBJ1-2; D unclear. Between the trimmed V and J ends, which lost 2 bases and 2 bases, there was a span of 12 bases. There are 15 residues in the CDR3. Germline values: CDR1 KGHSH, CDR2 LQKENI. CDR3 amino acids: CASSPVAGENYGYTF. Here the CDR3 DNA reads TGTGCCAGCTCACCAGTGGCAGGCGAAAACTATGGCTACACCTTC.

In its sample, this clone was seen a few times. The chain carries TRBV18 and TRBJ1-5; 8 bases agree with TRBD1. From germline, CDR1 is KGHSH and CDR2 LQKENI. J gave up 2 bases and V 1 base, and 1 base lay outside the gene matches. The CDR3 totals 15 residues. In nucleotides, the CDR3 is TGTGCCAGCTCACCACAACAGGGGGGCAATCAGCCCCAGCATTTT. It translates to CASSPQQGGNQPQHF.

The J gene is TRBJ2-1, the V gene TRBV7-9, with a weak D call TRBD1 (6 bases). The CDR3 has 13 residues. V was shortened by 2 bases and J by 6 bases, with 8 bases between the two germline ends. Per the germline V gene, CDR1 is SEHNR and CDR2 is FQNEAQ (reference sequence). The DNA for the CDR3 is TGTGCCAGCAGCTTACAGGGGTCCAATGAGCAGTTCTTC. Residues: CASSLQGSNEQFF.

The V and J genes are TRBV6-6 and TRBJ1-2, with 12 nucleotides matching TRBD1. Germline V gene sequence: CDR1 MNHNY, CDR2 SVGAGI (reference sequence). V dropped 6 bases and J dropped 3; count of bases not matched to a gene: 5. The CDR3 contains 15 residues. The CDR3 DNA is TGTGCCAGCAGAAAGGGACAGGGGGCATACTATGGCTACACCTTC. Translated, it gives CASRKGQGAYYGYTF.

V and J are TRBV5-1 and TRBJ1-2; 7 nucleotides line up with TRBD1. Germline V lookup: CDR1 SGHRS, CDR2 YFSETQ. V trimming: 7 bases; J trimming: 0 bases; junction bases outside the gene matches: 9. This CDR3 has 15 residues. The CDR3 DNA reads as TGCGCCAGCGGCGGAGGGGACAGAGCTAACTATGGCTACACCTTC. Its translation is CASGGGDRANYGYTF.

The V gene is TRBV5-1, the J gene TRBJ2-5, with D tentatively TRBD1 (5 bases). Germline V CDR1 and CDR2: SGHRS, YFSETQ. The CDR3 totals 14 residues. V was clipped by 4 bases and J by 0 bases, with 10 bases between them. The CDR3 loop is CASSPRQYQETQYF. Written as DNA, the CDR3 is TGCGCCAGCAGCCCACGACAGTACCAAGAGACCCAGTACTTC.

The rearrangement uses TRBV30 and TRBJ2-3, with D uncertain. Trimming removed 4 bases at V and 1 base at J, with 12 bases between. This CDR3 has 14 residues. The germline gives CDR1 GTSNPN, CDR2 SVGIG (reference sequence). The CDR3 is CAWKALAGTDTQYF. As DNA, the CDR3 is TGTGCCTGGAAAGCGTTGGCAGGCACAGATACGCAGTATTTT.

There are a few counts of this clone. CDR3 coding DNA: TGCAGCATGATCAGGGGTGTGACAGAGACCCAGTACTTC. This codes for CSMIRGVTETQYF. The V call is TRBV29-1, the J call TRBJ2-5; D may be TRBD1 (6 bases). V was shortened by 8 bases and J by 4 bases, with 17 bases between the two germline ends. Germline CDR1 and CDR2: SQVTM and ANQGSEA. This CDR3 is 13 amino acids long. Full variable domain (outside the CDR3, taken from reference TRBV29-1 and TRBJ2-5): SAVISQKPSRDICQRGTSLTIQCQVDSQVTMMFWYRQQPGQSLTLIATANQGSEATYESGFVIDKFPISRPNLTFSTLTVSNMSPEDSSIYLCSMIRGVTETQYFGPGTRLLVL.

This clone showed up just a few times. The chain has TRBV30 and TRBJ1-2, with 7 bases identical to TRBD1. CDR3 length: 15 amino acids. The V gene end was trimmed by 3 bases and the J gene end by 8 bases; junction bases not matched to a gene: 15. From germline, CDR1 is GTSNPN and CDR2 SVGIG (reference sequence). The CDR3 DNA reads TGTGCCTGGAGGAACGACAGGGAAATCCAACGCGGCTACACCTTC. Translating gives CAWRNDREIQRGYTF.

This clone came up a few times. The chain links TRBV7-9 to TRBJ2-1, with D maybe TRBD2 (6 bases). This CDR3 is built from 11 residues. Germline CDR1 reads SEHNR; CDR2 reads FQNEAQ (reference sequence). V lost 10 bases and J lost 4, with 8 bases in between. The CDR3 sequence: CATGVYNEQFF. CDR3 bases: TGTGCCACGGGGGTTTACAATGAGCAGTTCTTC.

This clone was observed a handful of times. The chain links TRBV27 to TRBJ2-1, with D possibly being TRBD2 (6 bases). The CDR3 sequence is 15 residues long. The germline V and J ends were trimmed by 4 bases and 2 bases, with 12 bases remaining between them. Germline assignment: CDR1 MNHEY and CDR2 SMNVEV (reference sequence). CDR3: CASSSGSQTYNEQFF. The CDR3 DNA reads TGTGCCAGCAGTTCCGGGAGTCAGACCTACAATGAGCAGTTCTTC.

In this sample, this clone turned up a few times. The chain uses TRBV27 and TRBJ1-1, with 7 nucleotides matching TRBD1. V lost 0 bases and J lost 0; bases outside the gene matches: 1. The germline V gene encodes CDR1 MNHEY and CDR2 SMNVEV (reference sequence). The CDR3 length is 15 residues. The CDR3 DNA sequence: TGTGCCAGCAGTTTATCGGGACAGCTGAACACTGAAGCTTTCTTT. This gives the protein CASSLSGQLNTEAFF.

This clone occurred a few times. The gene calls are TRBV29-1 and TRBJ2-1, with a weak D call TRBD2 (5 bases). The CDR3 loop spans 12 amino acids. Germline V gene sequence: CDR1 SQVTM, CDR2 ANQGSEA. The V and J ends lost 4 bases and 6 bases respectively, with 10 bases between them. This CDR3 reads CSVAAAGNEQFF. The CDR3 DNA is TGCAGCGTTGCAGCCGCGGGCAATGAGCAGTTCTTC.

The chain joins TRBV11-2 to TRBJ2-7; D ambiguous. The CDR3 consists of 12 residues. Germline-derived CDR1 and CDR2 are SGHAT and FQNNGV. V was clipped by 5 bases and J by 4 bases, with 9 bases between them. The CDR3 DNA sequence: TGTGCCAGCAGCGAACCCAGGTACGAGCAGTACTTC. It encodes CASSEPRYEQYF.